The clone carrying this T cell receptor beta chain was recorded a few times. The data were obtained in a study of T cells in Graves' hyperthyroidism and ophthalmopathy. Germline V lookup: CDR1 DFQATT, CDR2 SNEGSKA (reference sequence). Trimming at V came to 6 bases and at J to 6 bases, leaving 18 bases not matched to a gene. The CDR3 covers 19 residues. TCR beta CDR3 regions were amplified from RNA transcripts. The HTBI primer set drove a first-round RT-PCR of the TCR CDR3. Via MiXCR, TCRdb re-called the multiplex PCR reads, giving one row per CDR3 protein. This table has 700,000 or so distinct CDR3 sequences, 16% appearing once.

The chain employs TRBV20-1 and TRBJ2-1; 15 nucleotides agree with TRBD2. The sample comprised blood. This clonotype was sampled from a man between 18 and 35 years old with Graves' hyperthyroidism. As DNA, the CDR3 is TGCAGTGCCCGTCGGGGCGACGGACTGGGACTAGCGGGAGGCAATGAGCAGTTCTTC. This translates into CSARRGDGLGLAGGNEQFF.